Below, one T cell receptor (beta chain) is given with its context. Four PCR rounds used nested alpha and beta constant region primers plus the SP2 primer. TCRdb reanalysed the 5' RACE reads using MiXCR and keeps one entry per CDR3 protein. This sample has roughly 62,000 distinct CDR3 sequences, with approximately 8.5% found just once. An oligonucleotide containing a UMI was ligated to the 3' end of TCR cDNA. RNA was extracted from 2.5 ml of whole blood of healthy adults. This entry comes from a study of naive and memory T cell subsets. The V end was cut by 4 bases, the J end by 1 base, with 19 bases between. Germline lookup yields CDR1 MGHRA and CDR2 YSYEKL. CDR3 length: 18 residues.

This chain uses TRBV4-1 with TRBJ2-2; D uncertain. The sequence was collected from a female donor in good health. CDR3 region: CASSRSEFASENTGELFF. CDR3 nucleotides: TGCGCCAGCAGCCGATCTGAATTCGCCAGCGAGAACACCGGGGAGCTGTTTTTT.